This T cell receptor beta chain was captured by sequencing in a study of cytomegalovirus exposure and HLA in healthy donors. Study in general: The Caucasian-associated ancestry cluster contained about 80% of the roughly 400 genotyped donors. General study findings and limits: The study put 150 to 200 TCR beta chains on its list as cytomegalovirus-associated. In a later analysis, specific HLA alleles were associated with around 17,000 TCR beta sequences at a 0.05 false discovery rate.

V lost 4 bases to trimming and J lost 6 bases, with 10 bases between them. Germline lookup yields CDR1 SQVTM and CDR2 ANQGSEA. CDR3 length equals 11 residues. These donors, healthy bone marrow donors, were studied. On this clone itself: Its antigen is undetermined.

Both 60 Vbeta primers and 13 Jbeta primers went into the PCR. The assay was immunoSEQ multiplex PCR, and TCRdb's table has in-frame clones only and misses some. The sample has approximately 100,000 clones; 70% to 85% are singletons. This TCR derives from a woman aged 18 to 35 in good health and CMV-seropositive. Sequencing was done on a sample of PBMCs. The gene calls are TRBV29-1 and TRBJ2-7; tentatively, D is TRBD1 (5 bases). The CDR3 DNA sequence: TGCAGCGTTGCGTTAGGGGTCGAGCAGTACTTC. Residues: CSVALGVEQYF.